The entry that follows covers one T cell receptor (beta chain) sequence. Trimming cost V 0 bases and J 1 base, with 16 bases left between them. This CDR3 is 18 amino acids long. The germline V gene encodes CDR1 SGHRS and CDR2 YFSETQ. Per the original methods: Counts of nucleated cells, estimated from reference gene primer amplification, were obtained. Assay used: immunoSEQ multiplex PCR; TCRdb lists only in-frame clones, some missing. The V and J calls and the clone size are those of that table, but D and trimming were determined from the DNA. This table holds some 40,000 clones, about 80% found once. This sample was taken from a study of blood T cell repertoires in COVID-19. The wider study: Acute and convalescent COVID-19 samples came from the United States, Italy and Spain. PBMCs, B-cell-depleted T cells, or T cells were the source of the cDNA or gDNA that made up the material.

The specimen was peripheral blood. The chain has TRBV5-1 and TRBJ2-2; D possibly corresponds to TRBD1 (5 bases). The sequence derives from a man aged 45-65 years with active or convalescent COVID-19. In DNA, the CDR3 is TGCGCCAGCAGCTTGGCCGGTTTAGGGGCCTTGAACACCGGGGAGCTGTTTTTT. Its protein product is CASSLAGLGALNTGELFF.